The next 30 T cell receptor beta chains were all read from a single sample in a study of CD8 T cells in ankylosing spondylitis. TCRdb recomputed calls from the 5' RACE reads with MiXCR, one row per CDR3 protein. This sample has 250,000 to 350,000 distinct CDR3 sequences, with roughly 20% found just once. The source material was blood, either unsorted or a sorted T cell fraction (not recorded which). Every receptor here comes from a female donor with ankylosing spondylitis or in good health (not recorded which).

The chain links TRBV6-2 or TRBV6-3 to TRBJ1-2; 7 positions match TRBD1. CDR3 length equals 13 residues. Germline V gene sequence: CDR1 MNHEY, CDR2 SVGEGT. V was pared by 2 bases and J by 3 bases, with 0 bases of the junction left unmatched. Here the CDR3 reads CASSYDRDYGYTF. In DNA form, the CDR3 reads TGTGCCAGCAGTTACGACAGGGACTATGGCTACACCTTC.

This clonotype was observed a few times. V and J are TRBV7-9 and TRBJ2-1, with D perhaps given as TRBD1 or TRBD2 (5 bases each). Between the trimmed V and J ends, which lost 5 bases and 7 bases, there was a span of 12 bases. The CDR3 contains 13 residues. Per germline, CDR1 SEHNR and CDR2 FQNEAQ (reference sequence). For the CDR3, the DNA is TGTGCCAGCAGCACGGGGCGTATTAATGAGCAGTTCTTC. Amino acid sequence: CASSTGRINEQFF.

The sample holds a few counts of this clonotype. CDR3 bases: TGTGCCGCAGGTCTTCGACAGATTAGCTACGAGCAGTACTTC. Translation: CAAGLRQISYEQYF. The chain has TRBV6-1 and TRBJ2-7, with TRBD1 as a possible D gene (5 bases). CDR3 length: 14 residues. Deletions cut 11 bases from V and 3 bases from J, with 20 bases between. CDR1 is MNHNS and CDR2 is SASEGT in the germline V gene.

The chain links TRBV6-5 to TRBJ2-7; 11 nucleotides match TRBD1. With V trimmed by 2 bases and J by 0 bases, 3 bases remained unmatched. Germline V lookup: CDR1 MNHEY, CDR2 SVGAGI. The CDR3 is 16 residues long. CDR3 nucleotide sequence: TGTGCCAGCAGTTACCCCGGGACAGGGGGCTCCTACGAGCAGTACTTC. Protein sequence: CASSYPGTGGSYEQYF.

The table lists this clonotype with a few counts. The genes are TRBV5-5 and TRBJ2-3; 8 positions match TRBD1. In germline, CDR1 is SGHKS, CDR2 YYEKEE (reference sequence). The CDR3 length is 17 residues. J gave up 0 bases and V 3 bases, and 9 bases lay outside the gene matches. In nucleotides, the CDR3 is TGTGCCAGCAGCTCACACCGGACAGGGTTGAGCACAGATACGCAGTATTTT. Protein: CASSSHRTGLSTDTQYF.

Details on this clonotype: The junction shows a germline mismatch at one end, possibly a read error. This chain joins TRBV6-2 or TRBV6-3 and TRBJ2-7; possible D gene TRBD2, 6 bases. The V gene's germline CDR1 is MNHEY and CDR2 SVGEGT. This CDR3 contains 14 residues. CDR3 coding DNA: TGTGCCACCAGTCCTCTGGGGCGGGGCCACGAGCAGTACTTC. Protein sequence: CATSPLGRGHEQYF.

This clonotype appeared a few times. The gene calls are TRBV20-1 and TRBJ2-7; unclear D gene. Germline CDR1 DFQATT, CDR2 SNEGSKA (reference sequence). The V end lost 6 bases, the J end lost 2 bases, and 11 bases lay between the germline ends. This CDR3 region has 12 residues. CDR3 protein: CSALRDTYEQYF. CDR3 DNA: TGCAGTGCCCTTCGAGACACCTACGAGCAGTACTTC.

The chain combines TRBV3-1 with TRBJ2-4; possible D gene TRBD2, 5 bases. Germline values: CDR1 LGHDT, CDR2 YNNKEL (reference sequence). V shed 4 bases and J shed 1 base, with 8 bases lying between them. This CDR3 region has 14 residues. DNA for the CDR3: TGTGCCAGCAGCCTTACGGGGGCCAAAAACATTCAGTACTTC. It codes for CASSLTGAKNIQYF.

This clonotype came up a few times. V gene TRBV11-2 combines with J gene TRBJ2-1; TRBD2 matches at 7 bases. J gave up 5 bases and V 1 base, and 8 bases lay outside the gene matches. CDR1 and CDR2 from the germline V gene are SGHAT and FQNNGV. This CDR3 has 16 residues. In nucleotides, the CDR3 is TGTGCCAGCAGCTTAGGGGCGGGAGCGGGTCACAATGAGCAGTTCTTC. Translated, it gives CASSLGAGAGHNEQFF.

The chain recombines TRBV9 with TRBJ2-3; the match to TRBD2 covers 12 bases. Losses at the gene ends were 0 bases for V and 3 bases for J; bases not matched to a gene: 2. Germline lookup yields CDR1 SGDLS and CDR2 YYNGEE. The CDR3 is made up of 16 amino acids. The CDR3 DNA follows: TGTGCCAGCAGCGTAGGGACTAGCGGGATTACAGATACGCAGTATTTT. This sequence encodes CASSVGTSGITDTQYF. Together with reference TRBV9 and TRBJ2-3, the CDR3 gives the full variable domain: DSGVTQTPKHLITATGQRVTLRCSPRSGDLSVYWYQQSLDQGLQFLIQYYNGEERAKGNILERFSAQQFPDLHSELNLSSLELGDSALYFCASSVGTSGITDTQYFGPGTRLTVL.

This clonotype occurred many times. The rearrangement links TRBV29-1 to TRBJ2-7; TRBD1 matches at 10 bases. CDR3 length: 14 amino acids. The germline gives CDR1 SQVTM, CDR2 ANQGSEA. V dropped 3 bases and J dropped 3; count of bases not matched to a gene: 5. DNA for the CDR3: TGCAGCGTTGATGGGACAGGGGTTGGCTACGAGCAGTACTTC. This gives the protein CSVDGTGVGYEQYF.

In nucleotides, the CDR3 is TGCGCCAGCAGGCCAATAGCGGGAGGATCGGAAGAGCAGTACTTC. Amino acids: CASRPIAGGSEEQYF. V is TRBV5-1 and J is TRBJ2-7; 10 nucleotides match TRBD2. Germline lookup yields CDR1 SGHRS and CDR2 YFSETQ. The CDR3 totals 15 residues. J gave up 7 bases and V 5 bases, and 12 bases lay outside the gene matches.

For this clonotype: An end of the junction does not agree with germline; a read error may underlie this. This sequence joins TRBV7-7 and TRBJ2-3, with D unresolved. Germline V CDR1 and CDR2: SSHAT, FNYEAQ (reference sequence). The length of the CDR3 is 13 residues. CDR3 DNA: TGTGCTAGCAGCTTTCAGGATACAGATACGCAGTATTTT. The encoded protein is CASSFQDTDTQYF.

This clonotype appeared many times. The CDR3 DNA sequence: TGCAGCGTTGAATCATCCTACGAGCAGTACTTC. Translation gives CSVESSYEQYF. This sequence joins TRBV29-1 and TRBJ2-7; D gene ambiguous. Germline lookup yields CDR1 SQVTM and CDR2 ANQGSEA. The CDR3 is 11 amino acids. V lost 2 bases and J 1 base, leaving 3 bases between the germline ends.

This clonotype was observed a few times. The chain combines TRBV20-1 with TRBJ2-5; D remains unclear. From germline, CDR1 is DFQATT and CDR2 SNEGSKA (reference sequence). V shed 0 bases and J shed 7 bases, with 18 bases lying between them. The CDR3 totals 15 residues. The CDR3 loop is CSARDFGRRAWTQYF. CDR3 nucleotide sequence: TGCAGTGCTAGAGATTTCGGGCGACGGGCATGGACCCAGTACTTC.

V is TRBV27 and J is TRBJ2-5, with D maybe TRBD2 (5 bases). V lost 4 bases to trimming and J lost 5 bases, with 11 bases between them. This CDR3 has 13 residues. Germline lookup yields CDR1 MNHEY and CDR2 SMNVEV (reference sequence). This CDR3 is CASSWFGGETQYF. The DNA for the CDR3 is TGTGCCAGCAGTTGGTTTGGCGGGGAGACCCAGTACTTC.

The sample holds many counts of this clonotype. The chain links TRBV5-1 to TRBJ2-3, with TRBD1 identical over 7 bases. The CDR3 totals 15 residues. J lost 0 bases, V lost 3 bases, and 4 bases had no gene match. In germline, CDR1 is SGHRS, CDR2 YFSETQ. CDR3 protein: CASSWDSTSTDTQYF. Here the CDR3 DNA reads TGCGCCAGCAGCTGGGACAGCACGAGCACAGATACGCAGTATTTT.

The sample holds one count of this clonotype. The chain is built from TRBV20-1 and TRBJ2-7; a weak D match, TRBD2 (6 bases). CDR1 is DFQATT, CDR2 SNEGSKA, per germline (reference sequence). V shed 0 bases and J shed 1 base, with 13 bases lying between them. This CDR3 is 15 amino acids long. The CDR3 region has the DNA TGCAGTGCTAGAGATCCAAGCGGGCTATCCTACGAGCAGTACTTC. As protein: CSARDPSGLSYEQYF.

The J gene is TRBJ1-5, the V gene TRBV20-1; no clear D. The CDR3 is 16 residues long. Germline CDR1 reads DFQATT; CDR2 reads SNEGSKA (reference sequence). Between the trimmed V and J ends, which lost 0 bases and 0 bases, there was a span of 12 bases. In nucleotides, the CDR3 is TGCAGTGCTAGAGACCCGTTACAGTATAGCAATCAGCCCCAGCATTTT. It specifies CSARDPLQYSNQPQHF.

The rearrangement joins TRBV7-2 to TRBJ2-7, with D hard to call. Germline lookup yields CDR1 SGHTA and CDR2 FQGNSA. The CDR3 has 13 amino acids. Trimming pared 1 base from V and 3 bases from J, leaving 7 bases between. CDR3 protein: CASSLVPLYEQYF. As DNA, the CDR3 is TGTGCCAGCAGCTTAGTCCCCCTCTACGAGCAGTACTTC.

There are a few counts of this clonotype. At one end the junction does not follow the germline gene, possibly because of a read error. The rearrangement links TRBV20-1 to TRBJ2-7; D could derive from TRBD1 or TRBD2 (6 bases each). CDR3 size: 13 residues. The germline V gene has CDR1 DFQATT and CDR2 SNEGSKA (reference sequence). CDR3 protein: CSAGEGGAYEQYF. The DNA for the CDR3 is TGCAGTGCTGGAGAGGGGGGAGCTTACGAGCAGTACTTC.

This CDR3 is CSARLGQETQYF. The CDR3 DNA follows: TGCAGTGCCCGCCTGGGCCAAGAGACCCAGTACTTC. The chain employs TRBV20-1 and TRBJ2-5, with unresolved D. This CDR3 is 12 amino acids long. CDR1 is DFQATT, CDR2 SNEGSKA, per germline (reference sequence). V was shortened by 6 bases and J by 1 base, with 9 bases between the two germline ends.

The genes are TRBV20-1 and TRBJ2-3; D perhaps matches TRBD2 (5 bases). This CDR3 has 15 residues. Germline loops: CDR1 DFQATT, CDR2 SNEGSKA (reference sequence). Trimming shortened V by 1 base and J by 0 bases, and 11 bases separated the two germline ends. The CDR3 DNA reads as TGCAGTGCTAGAGTTCCGAGGACTAGCACAGATACGCAGTATTTT. Translating it yields CSARVPRTSTDTQYF.

The sample holds a few counts of this clonotype. The chain links TRBV20-1 to TRBJ2-3; TRBD2 might be the D (5 bases). The germline CDR1 and CDR2 sequences are DFQATT and SNEGSKA (reference sequence). This CDR3 region has 15 residues. V lost 0 bases and J 2 bases, leaving 12 bases between the germline ends. CDR3 protein: CSARDRTDPTDTQYF. The CDR3 DNA sequence: TGCAGTGCTAGAGACAGGACTGACCCCACAGATACGCAGTATTTT.

This clonotype has at least ten counts. The chain combines TRBV6-1 with TRBJ2-1; no clear D gene. V was pared by 5 bases and J by 0 bases, with 14 bases between. Germline CDR1 is MNHNS and CDR2 is SASEGT. This CDR3 contains 16 residues. DNA for the CDR3: TGTGCCAGCAGTCCCGGTCGGAGTGGCTCCTACAATGAGCAGTTCTTC. As protein: CASSPGRSGSYNEQFF.

This clonotype was found a few times. The rearrangement uses TRBV18 and TRBJ2-7, with TRBD2 identical over 10 bases. This CDR3 has 15 residues. J gave up 6 bases and V 2 bases, and 7 bases lay outside the gene matches. Germline loops: CDR1 KGHSH, CDR2 LQKENI. CDR3 in DNA: TGTGCCAGCTCACCAACGTCGACTAGCGGGCGCGAGCAGTACTTC. This translates into CASSPTSTSGREQYF.

This clonotype was seen repeatedly, ten times or more. This sequence joins TRBV2 and TRBJ2-7; D call uncertain. V was pared by 4 bases and J by 0 bases, with 10 bases between. The CDR3 length is 14 residues. Germline lookup yields CDR1 SNHLY and CDR2 FYNNEI. The CDR3 DNA reads as TGTGCCAGCAGTGGGGGTCGACGCTCCTACGAGCAGTACTTC. Its translation is CASSGGRRSYEQYF.

V usage is TRBV2 and J usage is TRBJ2-5, with 7 bases matching TRBD2. CDR3 length: 14 residues. Germline values: CDR1 SNHLY, CDR2 FYNNEI. V lost 3 bases, J lost 5 bases, and 6 bases stayed unmatched. In DNA form, the CDR3 reads TGTGCCAGCAGTGAGGGGGGGACCCGGGAGACCCAGTACTTC. Its translation: CASSEGGTRETQYF.

This clonotype was found a few times. The V call is TRBV10-3, the J call TRBJ2-5, with no clear D. Trimming took off 9 bases at V and 2 bases at J, with 16 bases between the two ends. This CDR3 has 14 amino acids. CDR1 is ENHRY and CDR2 is SYGVKD in the germline V gene. The DNA of the CDR3 is TGTGCCATTGCTACCCAGGCTGCTCAAGAGACCCAGTACTTC. Its protein is CAIATQAAQETQYF.

The genes are TRBV2 and TRBJ2-3; D might be TRBD1 (6 bases). The germline V and J ends were trimmed by 10 bases and 5 bases, with 16 bases remaining between them. CDR1 and CDR2 from the germline V gene are SNHLY and FYNNEI. The CDR3 length is 13 residues. CDR3 nucleotides: TGTGCCACCGGACATCCCAGGGGAGATACGCAGTATTTT. Its protein is CATGHPRGDTQYF.